This is a list of T cell receptor beta chains from one sample in a study of blood T cells in healthy people across ages. TCRdb redid the calling of the 5' RACE reads with MiXCR, one entry per CDR3 protein. The sample contains 800,000 or so distinct CDR3 sequences, approximately 59% of which appear only once. The sequencing sample was made of blood. The receptors were sampled from a man younger than 45 in good health. Both conserved end residues are part of each CDR3. The D gene is left open where the match is weak. Part of the rows lack a size; the others show once, few, many or a class for expanded clones.

abundance: once
v_gene: TRBV13
j_gene: TRBJ2-7
d_gene: .
CDR3nt: TGTGCCAGCAGCAGGGAGGTCTACGAGCAGTACTTC
CDR3aa: CASSREVYEQYF

abundance: .
v_gene: TRBV3-1
j_gene: TRBJ2-7
d_gene: TRBD1
CDR3nt: TGTGCCAGCAGCGACGACAGGGGCCCCTACGAGCAGTACTTC
CDR3aa: CASSDDRGPYEQYF

abundance: .
v_gene: TRBV7-6
j_gene: TRBJ1-4
d_gene: .
CDR3nt: TGTGCCAGCAGCAGACTTGCAACTAATGAAAAACTGTTTTTT
CDR3aa: CASSRLATNEKLFF

abundance: .
v_gene: TRBV7-2
j_gene: TRBJ1-5
d_gene: TRBD1
CDR3nt: TGTGCCAGCAGCGAAGCCGGGACAGGGGAATTTAGCAATCAGCCCCAGCATTTT
CDR3aa: CASSEAGTGEFSNQPQHF

abundance: .
v_gene: TRBV9
j_gene: TRBJ2-3
d_gene: .
CDR3nt: TGTGCCAGCAGCCCCTTCAGAACAGATACGCAGTATTTT
CDR3aa: CASSPFRTDTQYF

abundance: .
v_gene: TRBV6-2/TRBV6-3
j_gene: TRBJ2-7
d_gene: TRBD2
CDR3nt: TGTGCCAGCAGTCAACTTAGCGGGGAGCAGTACTTC
CDR3aa: CASSQLSGEQYF

abundance: .
v_gene: TRBV5-4
j_gene: TRBJ2-6
d_gene: .
CDR3nt: TGTGCCAGCAGCTTCGATTTCGGACTTTCCGGGCCTGGGGCCAACGTCCTGACTTTC
CDR3aa: CASSFDFGLSGPGANVLTF

abundance: .
v_gene: TRBV7-2
j_gene: TRBJ2-5
d_gene: TRBD2
CDR3nt: TGTGCCAGCAGCCTAGAACTAGCGGGCTTTCAAGAGACCCAGTACTTC
CDR3aa: CASSLELAGFQETQYF

abundance: few
v_gene: TRBV7-9
j_gene: TRBJ1-5
d_gene: .
CDR3nt: TGTGCCAGCAGCTTAGCGCGCGGAGAGTCGAGACAGCCCCAGCATTTT
CDR3aa: CASSLARGESRQPQHF

abundance: .
v_gene: TRBV7-2
j_gene: TRBJ1-1
d_gene: .
CDR3nt: TGTGCCAGCAGCTACGGGTGGCCCTCCATGAACACTGAAGCTTTCTTT
CDR3aa: CASSYGWPSMNTEAFF

abundance: .
v_gene: TRBV27
j_gene: TRBJ2-7
d_gene: .
CDR3nt: TGTGCCAGCCGCCAGGGACCTATAATGGCCTACGAGCAGTACTTC
CDR3aa: CASRQGPIMAYEQYF

abundance: few
v_gene: TRBV6-5
j_gene: TRBJ1-2
d_gene: .
CDR3nt: TGTGCCAGCAGTTACCTTGGTGGCTACACCTTC
CDR3aa: CASSYLGGYTF

abundance: .
v_gene: TRBV4-2
j_gene: TRBJ1-6
d_gene: .
CDR3nt: TGTGCCAGCAGCCAAGAAGGCGTCAGGGTCTATAACCATAATTCACCCCTCCACTTT
CDR3aa: CASSQEGVRVYNHNSPLHF

abundance: .
v_gene: TRBV12-3/TRBV12-4
j_gene: TRBJ2-1
d_gene: TRBD2
CDR3nt: TGTGCCTCCCGACCGACTAGCGGGGATAGGGGGCAGTTCTTC
CDR3aa: CASRPTSGDRGQFF

abundance: once
v_gene: TRBV4-1
j_gene: TRBJ2-7
d_gene: .
CDR3nt: TGCGCCAGCAGCCAAGAGACACTCTACGAGCAGTACTTC
CDR3aa: CASSQETLYEQYF

abundance: .
v_gene: TRBV4-2
j_gene: TRBJ2-4
d_gene: .
CDR3nt: TGTGCCAGCAGCCAATTTGACAGGACCATAGCCAAAAACATTCAGTACTTC
CDR3aa: CASSQFDRTIAKNIQYF

abundance: few
v_gene: TRBV27
j_gene: TRBJ1-5
d_gene: .
CDR3nt: TGTGCCAGCAGGACTATTAATCAGCCCCAGCATTTT
CDR3aa: CASRTINQPQHF

abundance: .
v_gene: TRBV6-2/TRBV6-3
j_gene: TRBJ2-4
d_gene: .
CDR3nt: TGTGCCAGCAGCCCTGACACCGTTCTAGCCAAAAACATTCAGTACTTC
CDR3aa: CASSPDTVLAKNIQYF

abundance: .
v_gene: TRBV28
j_gene: TRBJ1-5
d_gene: .
CDR3nt: TGTGCCACCCAAGGTGGCAATCAGCCCCAGCATTTT
CDR3aa: CATQGGNQPQHF

abundance: .
v_gene: TRBV20-1
j_gene: TRBJ2-1
d_gene: .
CDR3nt: TGCAGTGCTATACGACAGCTTACCTACAATGAGCAGTTCTTC
CDR3aa: CSAIRQLTYNEQFF

abundance: .
v_gene: TRBV20-1
j_gene: TRBJ2-3
d_gene: TRBD2
CDR3nt: TGCAGTGCAACAAAGCGGGGGTATAGCACAGATACGCAGTATTTT
CDR3aa: CSATKRGYSTDTQYF

abundance: few
v_gene: TRBV12-3/TRBV12-4
j_gene: TRBJ2-7
d_gene: TRBD2
CDR3nt: TGTGCCAGCCGCCAGAGCGGGGGGGCTTACGAGCAGTACTTC
CDR3aa: CASRQSGGAYEQYF

abundance: few
v_gene: TRBV12-3/TRBV12-4
j_gene: TRBJ2-1
d_gene: TRBD1
CDR3nt: TGTGCCAGCAGGACAGGACAGGGTGGAGATGAGCAGTTCTTC
CDR3aa: CASRTGQGGDEQFF

abundance: .
v_gene: TRBV4-3
j_gene: TRBJ1-6
d_gene: .
CDR3nt: TGCGCCAGCAGCCAGACAGTCGCTATCTATAATTCACCCCTCCACTTT
CDR3aa: CASSQTVAIYNSPLHF

abundance: .
v_gene: TRBV5-1
j_gene: TRBJ2-5
d_gene: TRBD2
CDR3nt: TGTGCCAGCAGCCCCGGGACTAGCGGGGGAGAGACCCAGTACTTC
CDR3aa: CASSPGTSGGETQYF

abundance: .
v_gene: TRBV20-1
j_gene: TRBJ2-1
d_gene: TRBD2
CDR3nt: TGCAGTGCTCTTGCCGGGACTAGAGTATATGAGCAGTTCTTC
CDR3aa: CSALAGTRVYEQFF

abundance: few
v_gene: TRBV20-1
j_gene: TRBJ2-1
d_gene: TRBD1
CDR3nt: TGCAGTGCCCAAAAGGACAGGGAGGTGTGGTTCTTC
CDR3aa: CSAQKDREVWFF

abundance: .
v_gene: TRBV28
j_gene: TRBJ2-5
d_gene: .
CDR3nt: TGTGCCAGCCAATCGGGGGTGCTAGAGCGGCAGTACTTC
CDR3aa: CASQSGVLERQYF

abundance: .
v_gene: TRBV28
j_gene: TRBJ1-6
d_gene: .
CDR3nt: TGTGCCAGCAAGGCGTCCTATAATTCACCCCTCCACTTT
CDR3aa: CASKASYNSPLHF

abundance: few
v_gene: TRBV6-2/TRBV6-3
j_gene: TRBJ2-4
d_gene: TRBD1
CDR3nt: TGTGCCAGCAGTTACGGGACAGGGGGGAAAAACATTCAGTACTTC
CDR3aa: CASSYGTGGKNIQYF

abundance: .
v_gene: TRBV12-3/TRBV12-4
j_gene: TRBJ2-1
d_gene: TRBD2
CDR3nt: TGTGCCAGCAGCGGGACTAGCGTGGGGAACCCGAAGTTCTTC
CDR3aa: CASSGTSVGNPKFF

abundance: few
v_gene: TRBV7-2
j_gene: TRBJ2-5
d_gene: TRBD1
CDR3nt: TGTGCCAGCAGCTTAGACAGGGGGAACGGGCAGTACTTC
CDR3aa: CASSLDRGNGQYF

abundance: .
v_gene: TRBV7-9
j_gene: TRBJ2-1
d_gene: .
CDR3nt: TGTGCCAGCAGTCCAATGGGGGCGTACAATGAGCAGTTCTTC
CDR3aa: CASSPMGAYNEQFF

abundance: .
v_gene: TRBV4-3
j_gene: TRBJ2-7
d_gene: .
CDR3nt: TGCGCCAGCAGCCAAGCCGGGGACCTCTACGAGCAGTACTTC
CDR3aa: CASSQAGDLYEQYF

abundance: .
v_gene: TRBV20-1
j_gene: TRBJ2-7
d_gene: TRBD2
CDR3nt: TGCAGTGCGACCAACCCGCCCGGGAGGAGGCTCGACGAGCAGTACTTC
CDR3aa: CSATNPPGRRLDEQYF

abundance: once
v_gene: TRBV11-2
j_gene: TRBJ2-7
d_gene: TRBD1
CDR3nt: TGTGCCAGCAGCTTAGCCGGACAGGGGTTTTACGAGCAGTACTTC
CDR3aa: CASSLAGQGFYEQYF

abundance: .
v_gene: TRBV20-1
j_gene: TRBJ1-2
d_gene: TRBD1
CDR3nt: TGCAGTGCTAGAGTTGCCTGGGACAGGGGTGGCTACACCTTC
CDR3aa: CSARVAWDRGGYTF